A selection of T cell receptor beta chains follows, all from one sample in a study of T cells in severe cutaneous drug reactions. Each CDR3 protein gets one entry in TCRdb, which reprocessed the multiplex PCR reads and gives no DNA. The repertoire table contains 5,000 to 7,500 distinct CDR3 sequences. The sequenced material came from cells from a skin blister. The source is a human donor with toxic epidermal necrolysis, a severe cutaneous drug reaction. Each CDR3 is given with its conserved first and last residue. The order of the fields is V gene, J gene, clone size, CDR3 protein. Where a row states a size, it is once, few, many or the class of an expanded clone; other rows omit it.

>TRBV29-1|TRBJ2-3|.
CSVQTGSTDTQYF
>TRBV28|TRBJ2-7|.
CASSASPPTEQYF
>TRBV6-6|TRBJ2-5|medium-sized
CASREGRKHEETQYF
>TRBV7-6|TRBJ2-7|.
CASSPSGDEQYF
>TRBV2|TRBJ1-1|.
CASRFKQGMNTEAFF
>TRBV6-5|TRBJ2-7|.
CASSYRRGRTTISSYEQYF
>TRBV28|TRBJ2-7|.
CASTPGTYEQYF
>TRBV6-6|TRBJ2-7|.
CASSASGRSYEQYF
>TRBV9|TRBJ2-1|.
CASSDLGQGSNEQFF
>TRBV7-3|TRBJ1-1|.
CASSLGFVTEAFF
>TRBV28|TRBJ2-2|.
CASSSGTSNTGELFF
>TRBV28|TRBJ2-7|.
CASSLLPLAEQYF
>TRBV29-1|TRBJ2-1|.
CSVETSIYNEQFF
>TRBV5-6|TRBJ2-3|.
CASSLDHTDTQYF
>TRBV30|TRBJ2-5|large
CACTGLESGETQYF
>TRBV28|TRBJ1-4|medium-sized
CASSRSPATNEKLFF
>TRBV11-3|TRBJ2-5|.
CASSRPRRRETQYF
>TRBV2|TRBJ2-7|.
CASSSLEHEQYF
>TRBV3-1|TRBJ1-5|.
CASSPGQPNQPQHF
>TRBV6-2/TRBV6-3|TRBJ2-2|.
CASSSLGTGGTGELFF
>TRBV27|TRBJ2-7|.
CASTGQGAREQYF
>TRBV7-6|TRBJ2-1|medium-sized
CASSPGLAGINEQFF
>TRBV11-1|TRBJ2-7|.
CASSLEEGYEQYF
>TRBV15|TRBJ2-1|.
CATSRPSPGTSGRGEQFF
>TRBV9|TRBJ2-5|.
CASSTTGNEETQYF
>TRBV4-1|TRBJ2-1|.
CASSQFTSYNEQFF
>TRBV3-1|TRBJ2-7|.
CASSQEWGYEQYF
>TRBV4-3|TRBJ2-5|.
CASSQVGIASETQYF
>TRBV28|TRBJ2-1|.
CASSLSSAGSSYNEQFF
>TRBV27|TRBJ2-7|.
CASSSWGSGSYEQYF
>TRBV5-6|TRBJ2-7|medium-sized
CASSLGRDSSYEQYF
>TRBV5-1|TRBJ2-2|.
CASRTLAGGDTGELFF
>TRBV4-1|TRBJ1-5|.
CASSQVAGVGQPQHF
>TRBV15|TRBJ2-3|.
CATSRGVSPDTQYF
>TRBV28|TRBJ1-5|.
CASSLAGEGNQPQHF
>TRBV20-1|TRBJ2-5|.
CSARDWGRQETQYF